This TCR beta chain stems from a study of identical twins. Using its own MiXCR run on the 5' RACE reads, TCRdb lists one record per CDR3 protein. There are approximately 530,000 distinct CDR3 sequences in the sample; about a fifth occur only once, and approximately 0.48% lies in the top ten. Germline assignment: CDR1 MDHEN and CDR2 SYDVKM. V dropped 4 bases and J dropped 7; count of bases not matched to a gene: 2. The CDR3 runs to 15 residues. Study conclusions and caveats: Carriage of fewer insertions was seen in abundant cord blood beta clonotypes, whereas memory repertoires showed none. Zero-insertion analyses could be partly confounded by invariant MAIT and iNKT cells. Models predicted too little out-of-frame TCR alpha sharing in monozygotic twins.

As to this clonotype: Its target is not known.

These data were also filed under a second study, of yellow fever vaccine responses in identical twins. According to that study: Twin vaccine T cell responses reportedly seemed partly convergent, partly personalized.

The clonotype originates from a woman in her late teens or twenties in good health. The sample consisted of CD4+ T cells sorted from blood. The chain recombines TRBV28 with TRBJ2-3, with TRBD2 identical over 16 bases. The CDR3 spells CASSSGLAGGNTQYF. The CDR3 DNA follows: TGTGCCAGCAGTTCGGGACTAGCGGGGGGGAATACGCAGTATTTT.